The rows below give T cell receptor beta chains drawn from one sample of a study of beta chain features in type 1 diabetes. Data came from immunoSEQ multiplex PCR; TCRdb stores just in-frame clones and leaves some out. The sample includes about 340,000 clones, roughly 8.8% of them seen just once. Sequencing input: central memory CD4+ T cells from blood. These receptors all come from a man aged 25 to 45 with type 1 diabetes. Each CDR3 is given with its conserved first and last residue. The order of the fields is D gene, clone size, J gene, V gene, CDR3 protein, CDR3 DNA. A D gene is named only where the DNA matches it firmly. Clone size appears in some rows only: once, few, many, or a class for an expanded clone.

-,-,TRBJ2-5,TRBV5-6,CASSIWTFLVSMVETQYF,TGTGCCAGCAGCATATGGACCTTCCTAGTCTCCATGGTGGAGACCCAGTACTTC
-,many,TRBJ2-1,TRBV7-9,CASSSPRWEQFF,TGTGCCAGCAGTTCTCCTCGGTGGGAGCAGTTCTTC
TRBD2,few,TRBJ2-3,TRBV7-2,CASSPRVAGGRPDTQYF,TGTGCCAGCAGCCCTCGAGTGGCGGGGGGCCGTCCAGATACGCAGTATTTT
-,few,TRBJ2-3,TRBV6-6,CASSYRDSTDTQYF,TGTGCCAGCAGTTACCGGGACTCAACGGATACGCAGTATTTT
TRBD2,-,TRBJ2-3,TRBV7-9,CASSPWAGDTDTQYF,TGTGCCAGCAGCCCCTGGGCGGGGGACACAGATACGCAGTATTTT
TRBD1,-,TRBJ1-2,TRBV25-1,CASSAQGAYGYTF,TGTGCCAGCAGTGCCCAGGGGGCCTATGGCTACACCTTC
-,many,TRBJ2-3,TRBV4-3,CASSQEWRGGDTQYF,TGCGCCAGCAGCCAAGAGTGGCGGGGTGGAGATACGCAGTATTTT
-,-,TRBJ2-3,TRBV7-2,CASSRDTDTQYF,TGTGCCAGCAGCAGGGATACAGATACGCAGTATTTT
-,-,TRBJ1-1,TRBV6-5,CASSQRTQNTEAFF,TGTGCCAGCAGTCAACGAACCCAAAACACTGAAGCTTTCTTT
-,-,TRBJ1-2,TRBV4-3,CASSQDQGTYAGYTF,TGCGCCAGCAGCCAAGATCAAGGGACCTATGCTGGCTACACCTTC